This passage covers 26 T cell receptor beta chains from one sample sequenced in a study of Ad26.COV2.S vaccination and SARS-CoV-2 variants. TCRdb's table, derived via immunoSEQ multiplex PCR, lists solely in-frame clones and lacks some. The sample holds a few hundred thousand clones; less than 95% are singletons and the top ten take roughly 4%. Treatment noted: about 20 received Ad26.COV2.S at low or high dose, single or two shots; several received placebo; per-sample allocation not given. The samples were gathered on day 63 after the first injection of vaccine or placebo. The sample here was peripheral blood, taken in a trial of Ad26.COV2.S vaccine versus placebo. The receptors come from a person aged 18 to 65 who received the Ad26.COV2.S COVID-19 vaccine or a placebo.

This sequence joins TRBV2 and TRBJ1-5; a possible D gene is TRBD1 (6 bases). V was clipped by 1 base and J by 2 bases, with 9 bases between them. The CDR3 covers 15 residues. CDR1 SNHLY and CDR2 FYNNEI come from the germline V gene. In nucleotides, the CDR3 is TGTGCCAGCAGTGAAGGAAGGACAGGCAATCAGCCCCAGCATTTT. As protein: CASSEGRTGNQPQHF.

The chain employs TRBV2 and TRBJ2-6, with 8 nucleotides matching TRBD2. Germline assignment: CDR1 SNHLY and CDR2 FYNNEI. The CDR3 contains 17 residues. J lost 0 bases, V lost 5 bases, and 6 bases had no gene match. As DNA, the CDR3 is TGTGCCAGCAGTCTACTAGCGGCTCCCTCTGGGGCCAACGTCCTGACTTTC. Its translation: CASSLLAAPSGANVLTF.

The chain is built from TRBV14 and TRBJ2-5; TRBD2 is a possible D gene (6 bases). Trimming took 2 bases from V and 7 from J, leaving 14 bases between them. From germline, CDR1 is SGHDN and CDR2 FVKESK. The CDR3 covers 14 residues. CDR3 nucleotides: TGTGCCAGCAGCCAATCGGCCGGGCGGGGGACCCAGTACTTC. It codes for CASSQSAGRGTQYF.

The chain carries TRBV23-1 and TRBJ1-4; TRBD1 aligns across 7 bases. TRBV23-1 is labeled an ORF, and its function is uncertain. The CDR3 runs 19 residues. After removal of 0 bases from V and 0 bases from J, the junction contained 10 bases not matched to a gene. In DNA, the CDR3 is TGCGCCAGCAGTCAATCGGAATGGGACAGCAGAGCAACTAATGAAAAACTGTTTTTT. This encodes CASSQSEWDSRATNEKLFF.

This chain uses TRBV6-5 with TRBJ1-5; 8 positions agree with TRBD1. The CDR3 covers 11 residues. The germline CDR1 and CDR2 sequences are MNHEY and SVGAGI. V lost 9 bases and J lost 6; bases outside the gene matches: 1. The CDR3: CARGTGQPQHF. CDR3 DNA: TGTGCCAGAGGGACAGGTCAGCCCCAGCATTTT.

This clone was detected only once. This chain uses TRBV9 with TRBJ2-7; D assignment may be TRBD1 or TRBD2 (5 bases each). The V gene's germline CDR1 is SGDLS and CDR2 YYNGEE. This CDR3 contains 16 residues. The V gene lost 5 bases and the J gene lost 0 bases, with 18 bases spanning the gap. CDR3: CASSSTGTPLSYEQYF. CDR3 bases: TGTGCCAGCAGTTCAACCGGGACGCCCCTCTCCTACGAGCAGTACTTC.

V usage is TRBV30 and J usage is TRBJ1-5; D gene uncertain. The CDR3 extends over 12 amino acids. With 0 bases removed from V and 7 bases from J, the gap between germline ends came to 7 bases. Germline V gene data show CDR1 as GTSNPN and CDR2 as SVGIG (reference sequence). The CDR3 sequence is CAWSVDDQPQHF. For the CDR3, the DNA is TGTGCCTGGAGTGTTGACGACCAGCCCCAGCATTTT.

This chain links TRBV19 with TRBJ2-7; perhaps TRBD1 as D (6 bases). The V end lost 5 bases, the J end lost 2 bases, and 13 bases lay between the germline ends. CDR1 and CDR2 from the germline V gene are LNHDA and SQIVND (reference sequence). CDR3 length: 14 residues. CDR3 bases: TGTGCCAGTAGTTTAGGACAGAGTCCCTACGAGCAGTACTTC. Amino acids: CASSLGQSPYEQYF.

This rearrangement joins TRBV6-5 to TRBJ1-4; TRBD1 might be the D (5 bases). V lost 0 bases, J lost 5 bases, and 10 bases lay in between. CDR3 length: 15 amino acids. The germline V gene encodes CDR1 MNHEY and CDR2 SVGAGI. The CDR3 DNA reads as TGTGCCAGCAGTTACTCCAGGGCAGGAAATGAAAAACTGTTTTTT. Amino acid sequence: CASSYSRAGNEKLFF.

DNA of the CDR3: TGTGCCAGCAGCTTAAGGGCCGAGAGATACGAGCAGTACTTC. Protein sequence: CASSLRAERYEQYF. V is TRBV7-2 and J is TRBJ2-7; D unclear. The CDR3 spans 14 residues. Trimming left V 2 bases short and J 4 bases short, with 12 bases between. CDR1 SGHTA and CDR2 FQGNSA come from the germline V gene.

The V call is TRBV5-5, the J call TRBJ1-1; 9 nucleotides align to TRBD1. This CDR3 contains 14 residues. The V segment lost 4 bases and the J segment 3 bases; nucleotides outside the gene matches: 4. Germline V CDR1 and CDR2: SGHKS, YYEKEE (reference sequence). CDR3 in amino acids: CASSEWDRDTEAFF. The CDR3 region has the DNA TGTGCCAGCAGCGAGTGGGACAGGGACACTGAAGCTTTCTTT.

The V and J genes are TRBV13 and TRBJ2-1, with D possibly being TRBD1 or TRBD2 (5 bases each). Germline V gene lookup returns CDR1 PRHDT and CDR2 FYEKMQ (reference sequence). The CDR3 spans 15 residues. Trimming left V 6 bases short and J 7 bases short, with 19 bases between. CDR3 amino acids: CASSGARVGDNEQFF. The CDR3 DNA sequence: TGTGCCAGCAGTGGAGCCAGGGTCGGGGATAATGAGCAGTTCTTC.

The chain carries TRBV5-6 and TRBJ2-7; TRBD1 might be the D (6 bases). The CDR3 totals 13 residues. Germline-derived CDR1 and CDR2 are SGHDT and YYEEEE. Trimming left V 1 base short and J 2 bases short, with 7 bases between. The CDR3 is CASSLTGPYEQYF. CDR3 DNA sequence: TGTGCCAGCAGCTTGACAGGGCCCTACGAGCAGTACTTC.

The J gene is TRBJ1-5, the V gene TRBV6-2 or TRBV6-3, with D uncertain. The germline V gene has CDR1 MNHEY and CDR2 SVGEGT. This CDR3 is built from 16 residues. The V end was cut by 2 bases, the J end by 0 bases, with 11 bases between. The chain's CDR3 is CASSYNGVSSNQPQHF. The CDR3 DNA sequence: TGTGCCAGCAGTTACAACGGGGTGAGTAGCAATCAGCCCCAGCATTTT.

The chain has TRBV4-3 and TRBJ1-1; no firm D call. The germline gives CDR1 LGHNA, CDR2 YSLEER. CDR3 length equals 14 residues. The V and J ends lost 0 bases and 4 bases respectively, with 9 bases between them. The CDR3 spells CASSQDPEGTEAFF. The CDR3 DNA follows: TGCGCCAGCAGCCAAGATCCTGAGGGCACTGAAGCTTTCTTT.

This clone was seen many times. The CDR3 nucleotides read TGTGCCAGCAGCTTAGCCCCTACACTACAAGAGACCCAGTACTTC. Protein product: CASSLAPTLQETQYF. The J gene is TRBJ2-5, the V gene TRBV7-8; no firm D call. The V end lost 0 bases, the J end lost 2 bases, and 10 bases lay between the germline ends. Germline V gene sequence: CDR1 SGHVS, CDR2 FQNEAQ. CDR3 length: 15 amino acids.

For the CDR3, the DNA is TGCGCCAGCAGCCAAGGCGCCTGGCTGACACCGGGACTAGCGGGAGCCAGCTACGAGCAGTACTTC. Its protein is CASSQGAWLTPGLAGASYEQYF. The rearrangement links TRBV4-3 to TRBJ2-7, with 14 positions matching TRBD2. In germline, CDR1 is LGHNA, CDR2 YSLEER. This CDR3 is 22 amino acids long. J gave up 3 bases and V 1 base, and 20 bases lay outside the gene matches.

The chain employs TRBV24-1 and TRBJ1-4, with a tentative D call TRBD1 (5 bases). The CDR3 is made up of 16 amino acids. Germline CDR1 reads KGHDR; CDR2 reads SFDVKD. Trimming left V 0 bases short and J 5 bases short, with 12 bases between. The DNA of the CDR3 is TGTGCCACCAGTGATTTGCAAAGGGACTGGAATGAAAAACTGTTTTTT. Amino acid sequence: CATSDLQRDWNEKLFF.

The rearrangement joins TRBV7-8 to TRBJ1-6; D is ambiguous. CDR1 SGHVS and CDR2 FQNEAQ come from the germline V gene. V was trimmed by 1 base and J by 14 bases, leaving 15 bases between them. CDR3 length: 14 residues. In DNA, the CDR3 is TGTGCCAGCAGCTTAGGTCCCCGAGATTTGTCCCTCCACTTT. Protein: CASSLGPRDLSLHF.

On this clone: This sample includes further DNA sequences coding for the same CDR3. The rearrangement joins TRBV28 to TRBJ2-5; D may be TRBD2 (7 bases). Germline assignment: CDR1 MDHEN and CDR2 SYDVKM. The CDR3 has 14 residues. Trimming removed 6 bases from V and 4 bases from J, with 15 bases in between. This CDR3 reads CASSLGGRRETQYF. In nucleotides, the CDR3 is TGTGCCAGCAGCTTGGGGGGGCGCCGAGAGACCCAGTACTTC.

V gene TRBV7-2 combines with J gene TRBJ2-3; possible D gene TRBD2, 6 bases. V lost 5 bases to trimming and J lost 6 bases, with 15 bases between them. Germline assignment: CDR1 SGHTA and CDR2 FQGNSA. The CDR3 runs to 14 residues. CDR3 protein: CASSPGTRADTQYF. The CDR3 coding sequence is TGTGCCAGCAGCCCAGGGACTCGCGCGGATACGCAGTATTTT.

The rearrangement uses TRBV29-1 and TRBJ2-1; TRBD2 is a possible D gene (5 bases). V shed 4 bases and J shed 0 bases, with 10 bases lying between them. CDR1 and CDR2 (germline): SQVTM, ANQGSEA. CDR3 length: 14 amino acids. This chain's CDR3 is CSVGSGSSYNEQFF. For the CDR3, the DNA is TGCAGCGTTGGCAGCGGAAGCTCCTACAATGAGCAGTTCTTC.

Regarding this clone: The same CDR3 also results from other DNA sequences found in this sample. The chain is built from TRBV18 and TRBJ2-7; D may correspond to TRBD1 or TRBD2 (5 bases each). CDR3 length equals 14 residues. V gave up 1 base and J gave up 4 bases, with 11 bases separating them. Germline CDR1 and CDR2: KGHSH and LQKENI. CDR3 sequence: CASSPLRGSYEQYF. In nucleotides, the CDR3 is TGTGCCAGCTCACCACTCCGGGGCAGTTACGAGCAGTACTTC.

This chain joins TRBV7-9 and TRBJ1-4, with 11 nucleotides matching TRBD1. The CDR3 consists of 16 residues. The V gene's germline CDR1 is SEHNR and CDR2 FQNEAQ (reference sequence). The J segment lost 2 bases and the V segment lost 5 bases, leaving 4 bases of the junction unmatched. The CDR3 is CASSQDRGRTNEKLFF. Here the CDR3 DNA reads TGTGCCAGCAGCCAGGACAGGGGGCGGACTAATGAAAAACTGTTTTTT.

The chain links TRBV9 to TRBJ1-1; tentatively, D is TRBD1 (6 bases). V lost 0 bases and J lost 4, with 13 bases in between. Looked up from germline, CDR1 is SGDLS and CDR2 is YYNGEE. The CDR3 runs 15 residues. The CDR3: CASSVVGGSTTEAFF. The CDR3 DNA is TGTGCCAGCAGCGTAGTCGGGGGCTCGACCACTGAAGCTTTCTTT.

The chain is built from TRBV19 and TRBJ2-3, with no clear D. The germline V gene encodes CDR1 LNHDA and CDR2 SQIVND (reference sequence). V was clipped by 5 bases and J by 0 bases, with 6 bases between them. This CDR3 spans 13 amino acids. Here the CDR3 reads CASSVASTDTQYF. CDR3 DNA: TGTGCCAGTAGTGTAGCCAGCACAGATACGCAGTATTTT.